This TCR beta chain originates from a study of T cell responses to AZD1222 COVID-19 vaccine. Study-level points and caveats: A rise in Spike-specific TCR breadth and depth followed two AZD1222 doses.

The CDR3 is 11 residues long. Germline CDR1 is DFQATT and CDR2 is SNEGSKA (reference sequence). Trimming removed 6 bases from V and 7 bases from J, with 10 bases in between. This clone occurred once. What it recognizes is unknown. The table came from immunoSEQ multiplex PCR; TCRdb's copy has only in-frame clones and leaves some out. The sample has around 94,000 clones; over 75% are singletons. The sequence derives from an adult in good health. This chain connects TRBV20-1 to TRBJ2-1; D ambiguous. This material consisted of peripheral blood, taken on day 0 of AZD1222 vaccination. The CDR3 region has the DNA TGCAGTGCCACCGTATTTAATGAGCAGTTCTTC. This encodes CSATVFNEQFF.